These T cell receptor beta chains were read from a single sample in a study of T cell responses to AZD1222 COVID-19 vaccine. Profiling relied on immunoSEQ multiplex PCR, and the TCRdb table lists in-frame clones only, not all of them. The sample lists approximately 260,000 clones, more than 85% seen once, with 0.5% to 0.7% in the top ten. Material: peripheral blood, obtained on day 0 of AZD1222 vaccination. The receptor source for this set is an adult in good health. CDR3s leave out the opening cysteine and the closing phenylalanine or tryptophan.

TRBJ2-3	TRBV5-1	ASTATSGGTDTQY
TRBJ2-7	TRBV5-1	ASSSLAGGRGYEQY
TRBJ2-7	TRBV2	ASTGAESSYEQY
TRBJ2-1	TRBV5-6	ASSLPSGGEQF
TRBJ1-1	TRBV3-1/TRBV3-2	ASSQGGFTEAF
TRBJ2-3	TRBV7-3	ASSSQGKVDTQY
TRBJ2-5	TRBV28	ASSLGGTGNQETQY
TRBJ2-3	TRBV5-1	ASSWGQGHTDTQY
TRBJ1-2	TRBV18	ASSPLSGANGYT
TRBJ2-2	TRBV24-1	ATSGTANTGELF
TRBJ1-6	TRBV4-2	ASSWDRDSPLH
TRBJ2-4	TRBV28	ASTTGTAKNIQY
TRBJ2-3	TRBV6-5	ASSRGLTRVDTQY
TRBJ1-5	TRBV2	ASRTGTGSSHFQPQH
TRBJ1-1	TRBV5-5	ASSLGGNTEAF
TRBJ2-1	TRBV30	AWTRGRAYNEQF
TRBJ1-4	TRBV6-2/TRBV6-3	ASSDPGSPNEKLF
TRBJ2-5	TRBV6-2/TRBV6-3	ASSYRGWETQY
TRBJ1-2	TRBV6-2/TRBV6-3	ASSFRTGNYGYT
TRBJ1-5	TRBV10-2	ASRDTGYNQPQH
TRBJ1-3	TRBV7-9	ASNQNLRGTSGNTIY
TRBJ2-1	TRBV7-9	ASSLTQGQNEQF
TRBJ2-7	TRBV7-6	ASSQGWTGAYEQY
TRBJ1-5	TRBV28	ASSWGNDQPQH
TRBJ1-6	TRBV5-6	ASSVTDDSPLH
TRBJ1-1	TRBV28	ASSPPGLNTEAF
TRBJ1-3	TRBV5-4	ASSGMTGGGNTIY